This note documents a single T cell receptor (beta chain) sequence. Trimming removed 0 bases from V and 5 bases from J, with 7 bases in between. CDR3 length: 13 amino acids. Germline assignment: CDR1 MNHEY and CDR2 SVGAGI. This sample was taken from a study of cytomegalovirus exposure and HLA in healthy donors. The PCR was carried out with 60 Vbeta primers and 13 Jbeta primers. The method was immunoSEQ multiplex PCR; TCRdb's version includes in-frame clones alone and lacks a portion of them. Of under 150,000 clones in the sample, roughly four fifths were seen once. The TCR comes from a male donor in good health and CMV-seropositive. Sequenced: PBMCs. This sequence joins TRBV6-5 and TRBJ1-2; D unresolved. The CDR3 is CASSYSPPYGYTF. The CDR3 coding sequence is TGTGCCAGCAGTTACTCCCCTCCGTATGGCTACACCTTC.